One sample yielded the 2 T cell receptor beta chains listed below, sequenced in a study of T cells in Graves' hyperthyroidism and ophthalmopathy. Amplified TCR beta CDR3 regions derived from RNA transcripts. A first-round RT-PCR of the TCR CDR3 used the HTBI primer set. TCRdb reanalysed the multiplex PCR reads using MiXCR and keeps one entry per CDR3 protein. The sample shows hundreds of thousands of distinct CDR3 sequences, about 14% of them seen only once. The specimen was blood. These receptors were taken from a woman aged 25 to 39 with Graves' hyperthyroidism.

The rearrangement joins TRBV7-3 to TRBJ2-1; D may correspond to TRBD1 or TRBD2 (6 bases each). The germline V gene encodes CDR1 SGHTA and CDR2 FQGTGA. This CDR3 comprises 14 residues. V was trimmed by 5 bases and J by 9 bases, leaving 17 bases between them. For the CDR3, the DNA is TGTGCCAGCAGCCCCGATAGTGGGGGGCGTGAGCAGTTCTTC. It is translated as CASSPDSGGREQFF.

This clonotype was observed many times. V gene TRBV11-2 combines with J gene TRBJ2-7; the D is unclear. Germline lookup yields CDR1 SGHAT and CDR2 FQNNGV. V was trimmed by 0 bases and J by 6 bases, leaving 6 bases between them. The CDR3 sequence is 12 residues long. This chain's CDR3 is CASSLDWGEQYF. The CDR3 DNA sequence: TGTGCCAGCAGCTTAGATTGGGGCGAGCAGTACTTC.